What follows describes a single T cell receptor beta chain. The germline V and J ends were trimmed by 5 bases and 0 bases, with 11 bases remaining between them. The CDR3 has 16 amino acids. Germline V gene data show CDR1 as MGHRA and CDR2 as YSYEKL. This sample stems from a study of T-cell memory formation after mild COVID-19. TCRdb fed the 5' RACE reads into MiXCR, producing one record per CDR3 protein. The data hold about 350,000 distinct CDR3 sequences, with roughly 13% observed a single time. The specimen was PBMCs or a T cell subset sorted from them (not recorded which). The TCR sequence derives from a man aged 18-30 years who had mild COVID-19 (a few samples of this study predate the infection). Cell type and time point are not known. V and J are TRBV4-1 and TRBJ2-6; the D gene is possibly TRBD1 (5 bases). The chain's CDR3 is CASSSLGVSGANVLTF. CDR3 coding DNA: TGCGCCAGCAGCTCGTTAGGGGTCTCTGGGGCCAACGTCCTGACTTTC.